The 27 T cell receptor beta chains below were found in one sample sequenced in a study of cytomegalovirus exposure and HLA in healthy donors. The PCR used 60 Vbeta and 13 Jbeta primers. Libraries were prepared by immunoSEQ multiplex PCR; TCRdb keeps only in-frame clonotypes and omits some of them. The data contain about 98,000 clones, roughly 82% of them singletons. Sequencing was done on a sample of PBMCs. The receptors originated from a human donor in good health.

This clone was seen a few times. The rearrangement links TRBV7-9 to TRBJ1-2, with 8 positions matching TRBD1. CDR1 SEHNR and CDR2 FQNEAQ come from the germline V gene (reference sequence). The CDR3 has 15 residues. V lost 5 bases, J lost 5 bases, and 10 bases stayed unmatched. This CDR3 is CASSPAGQGGYGYTF. The CDR3 DNA reads as TGTGCCAGCAGCCCCGCCGGACAGGGCGGTTATGGCTACACCTTC.

In its sample, this clone was seen a few times. The chain couples TRBV5-1 to TRBJ2-2, with 12 bases lining up with TRBD1. Per germline, CDR1 SGHRS and CDR2 YFSETQ. The CDR3 is 17 residues long. J lost 4 bases, V lost 0 bases, and 4 bases had no gene match. The CDR3: CASSLGGQGAATGELFF. CDR3 DNA: TGCGCCAGCAGCTTGGGGGGACAGGGGGCCGCCACCGGGGAGCTGTTTTTT. Using reference TRBV5-1 and TRBJ2-2 for the parts outside the CDR3, the full variable domain is KAGVTQTPRYLIKTRGQQVTLSCSPISGHRSVSWYQQTPGQGLQFLFEYFSETQRNKGNFPGRFSGRQFSNSRSEMNVSTLELGDSALYLCASSLGGQGAATGELFFGEGSRLTVL.

This sequence joins TRBV7-9 and TRBJ2-1; D is unresolved. This CDR3 contains 14 residues. CDR1 is SEHNR and CDR2 is FQNEAQ in the germline V gene (reference sequence). The V gene lost 4 bases and the J gene lost 7 bases, with 14 bases spanning the gap. The CDR3 here is CASSSERYQNEQFF. DNA for the CDR3: TGTGCCAGCAGCTCTGAACGGTATCAAAATGAGCAGTTCTTC.

This clone was seen once. The chain is built from TRBV6-5 and TRBJ2-7, with TRBD1 as a possible D gene (6 bases). V was pared by 5 bases and J by 2 bases, with 13 bases between. The CDR3 length is 14 residues. CDR1 is MNHEY and CDR2 is SVGAGI in the germline V gene. CDR3 DNA: TGTGCCAGCAGTGGAGACAGGCTGACCTACGAGCAGTACTTC. Translation gives CASSGDRLTYEQYF.

This clone was recorded a few times. This sequence joins TRBV7-6 and TRBJ2-6; D gene unclear. The CDR3 is 14 amino acids. Germline V CDR1 and CDR2: SGHVS, FNYEAQ. Trimming took 9 bases from V and 4 from J, leaving 13 bases between them. CDR3 sequence: CASSSQSGANVLTF. As DNA, the CDR3 is TGTGCCAGTTCCAGTCAGTCCGGGGCCAACGTCCTGACTTTC.

This rearrangement joins TRBV5-6 to TRBJ2-5; tentative D call: TRBD1 (5 bases). Near its end, the DNA agrees better with TRBJ2-7, so the J call may be wrong. The length of the CDR3 is 16 residues. Per the germline V gene, CDR1 is SGHDT and CDR2 is YYEEEE. CDR3: CASSSRQSPAVYEQYF. CDR3 nucleotides: TGTGCCAGCAGCTCCCGACAGAGCCCGGCCGTTTACGAGCAGTACTTC.

This chain joins TRBV5-1 and TRBJ1-1; D call uncertain. Germline CDR1 and CDR2: SGHRS and YFSETQ. V lost 0 bases, J lost 4 bases, and 13 bases lay in between. The CDR3 runs to 15 residues. The CDR3 reads CASSLALAGGTEAFF. For the CDR3, the DNA is TGCGCCAGCAGCTTGGCCTTGGCAGGAGGCACTGAAGCTTTCTTT.

The CDR3 DNA sequence: TGTGCCAGCAGTCAGTATGGGGGCGGTTCCTACGAGCAGTACTTC. This sequence encodes CASSQYGGGSYEQYF. V usage is TRBV27 and J usage is TRBJ2-7; a weak D match, TRBD1 (6 bases). This CDR3 is built from 15 residues. V was cut by 5 bases and J by 1 base, with 15 bases left in between. Germline V gene data show CDR1 as MNHEY and CDR2 as SMNVEV (reference sequence).

The rearrangement joins TRBV29-1 to TRBJ1-1, with TRBD1 matching 9 bases. The germline V gene has CDR1 SQVTM and CDR2 ANQGSEA. After removal of 6 bases from V and 4 bases from J, the junction contained 6 bases not matched to a gene. The CDR3 is made up of 13 amino acids. As DNA, the CDR3 is TGCAGCGTCCACAGGGGGCATGGCACTGAAGCTTTCTTT. Translated, it gives CSVHRGHGTEAFF.

This clone was counted between two and nine times. The V and J genes are TRBV4-1 and TRBJ2-7; 10 bases are shared with TRBD1. V was pared by 2 bases and J by 6 bases, with 7 bases of the junction left unmatched. This CDR3 comprises 15 residues. The germline gives CDR1 MGHRA, CDR2 YSYEKL. CDR3 nucleotide sequence: TGCGCCAGCAGCCAAAGCGGGACAGGGGTGTTCGAGCAGTACTTC. This translates into CASSQSGTGVFEQYF.

The CDR3 reads CATSRFRDREQPQHF. In nucleotides, the CDR3 is TGTGCCACCAGCAGATTTAGGGACAGGGAACAGCCCCAGCATTTT. The chain recombines TRBV15 with TRBJ1-5; 9 positions agree with TRBD1. Trimming at V came to 2 bases and at J to 7 bases, leaving 6 bases not matched to a gene. The CDR3 sequence is 15 residues long. Germline V gene data show CDR1 as LNHNV and CDR2 as YYDKDF (reference sequence).

This clone appeared a few times. This chain uses TRBV10-3 with TRBJ1-3; D call uncertain. The germline gives CDR1 ENHRY, CDR2 SYGVKD. Trimming removed 5 bases at V and 4 bases at J, with 9 bases between. CDR3 length: 13 amino acids. The CDR3 DNA sequence: TGTGCCATCAGTCGGTCGGGGGGAAACACCATATATTTT. Its protein is CAISRSGGNTIYF.

The V call is TRBV27, the J call TRBJ2-2; possible D gene TRBD1, 5 bases. V was shortened by 1 base and J by 1 base, with 13 bases between the two germline ends. The CDR3 runs to 17 residues. CDR1 and CDR2 (germline): MNHEY, SMNVEV (reference sequence). CDR3 in DNA: TGTGCCAGCAGTTTATGGCTAGGTACAGGGAACACCGGGGAGCTGTTTTTT. The encoded protein is CASSLWLGTGNTGELFF.

The V and J genes are TRBV19 and TRBJ2-1; 7 bases are a match to TRBD1. Germline CDR1 and CDR2: LNHDA and SQIVND (reference sequence). Trimming cost V 4 bases and J 2 bases; bases outside gene matches: 5. The CDR3 extends over 15 amino acids. The CDR3 loop reads CASSTGQPAYNEQFF. CDR3 bases: TGTGCCAGTAGTACGGGACAGCCAGCCTACAATGAGCAGTTCTTC.

This clone was observed a handful of times. The chain has TRBV5-4 and TRBJ2-7; D is unresolved. The germline V gene has CDR1 SGHNT and CDR2 YYREEE (reference sequence). The CDR3 has 14 amino acids. V was cut by 1 base and J by 0 bases, with 8 bases left in between. CDR3 sequence (DNA): TGTGCCAGCAGCTTGATGCAGGCCTCCTACGAGCAGTACTTC. Its protein product is CASSLMQASYEQYF.

The V call is TRBV10-2, the J call TRBJ1-3, with 11 bases identical to TRBD1. Germline values: CDR1 WSHSY, CDR2 SAAADI. Unmatched junction bases numbered 6, after V lost 7 bases and J lost 7 bases. There are 14 residues in the CDR3. The CDR3 protein is CASTLDRGLNTIYF. The CDR3 coding sequence is TGCGCCAGCACCTTGGACAGGGGGCTTAACACCATATATTTT.

This clone came up once. This chain joins TRBV9 and TRBJ2-7, with 8 bases that match TRBD1. Germline V lookup: CDR1 SGDLS, CDR2 YYNGEE. The CDR3 consists of 16 residues. J gave up 3 bases and V 0 bases, and 8 bases lay outside the gene matches. CDR3 amino acids: CASSVDPAGGNYEQYF. DNA of the CDR3: TGTGCCAGCAGCGTAGATCCCGCAGGGGGCAACTACGAGCAGTACTTC.

This clone appeared many times. V and J are TRBV7-9 and TRBJ1-1; 10 bases align to TRBD1. V dropped 1 base and J dropped 6; count of bases not matched to a gene: 8. The CDR3 runs 16 residues. Germline CDR1 reads SEHNR; CDR2 reads FQNEAQ (reference sequence). CDR3: CASSLGAGTGVAEAFF. In nucleotides, the CDR3 is TGTGCCAGCAGCTTAGGAGCCGGGACAGGGGTTGCTGAAGCTTTCTTT.

The rearrangement uses TRBV29-1 and TRBJ2-1; TRBD2 matches 7 bases. This CDR3 region has 13 residues. CDR1 and CDR2 from the germline V gene are SQVTM and ANQGSEA. Trimming removed 7 bases from V and 0 bases from J; junction bases left unmatched: 3. The CDR3 DNA sequence: TGCAGCGAAGGCGGGGGCTCCTACAATGAGCAGTTCTTC. Amino acids: CSEGGGSYNEQFF.

The chain employs TRBV5-6 and TRBJ1-4; D is ambiguous. The CDR3 is 16 amino acids. Deletions cut 2 bases from V and 0 bases from J, with 11 bases between. Germline V gene sequence: CDR1 SGHDT, CDR2 YYEEEE. The CDR3 sequence is CASSFNTVATNEKLFF. CDR3 DNA: TGTGCCAGCAGCTTCAATACGGTCGCAACTAATGAAAAACTGTTTTTT.

This clone was detected only once. This rearrangement joins TRBV19 to TRBJ2-3; possibly TRBD2 for D (5 bases). V lost 5 bases, J lost 3 bases, and 15 bases lay in between. Germline assignment: CDR1 LNHDA and CDR2 SQIVND (reference sequence). The CDR3 runs to 15 residues. The CDR3 here is CASSPRGGSTDTQYF. The CDR3, as DNA: TGTGCCAGTAGTCCGCGTGGAGGTTCAACAGATACGCAGTATTTT.

The V call is TRBV6-6, the J call TRBJ2-2, with 8 bases matching TRBD1. This CDR3 contains 14 residues. Germline V CDR1 and CDR2: MNHNY, SVGAGI (reference sequence). After removal of 6 bases from V and 6 bases from J, the junction contained 6 bases not matched to a gene. CDR3 protein: CASRQDRAAGELFF. The CDR3 region has the DNA TGTGCCAGCAGACAGGACAGGGCGGCCGGGGAGCTGTTTTTT.

This clone was recorded once. CDR3 bases: TGTGCCAGCAGCCCGGGACAGGGAGGAACTAATGAAAAACTGTTTTTT. Its protein is CASSPGQGGTNEKLFF. This rearrangement joins TRBV5-8 to TRBJ1-4; 9 nucleotides align to TRBD1. The germline CDR1 and CDR2 sequences are SGHTS and YDEGEE. The CDR3 contains 16 residues. V shed 4 bases and J 1 base; nucleotides not matched to a gene: 5.

This clone was counted between two and nine times. The rearrangement links TRBV10-2 to TRBJ1-1; D is uncertain. Germline CDR1 is WSHSY and CDR2 is SAAADI. CDR3 length: 16 amino acids. Trimming cost V 7 bases and J 1 base, with 19 bases left between them. The CDR3 protein is CASNSGGLDPNTEAFF. The CDR3 DNA reads TGCGCCAGCAACTCGGGAGGGCTCGACCCGAACACTGAAGCTTTCTTT.

The chain has TRBV2 and TRBJ2-7; D not certain. CDR1 is SNHLY and CDR2 is FYNNEI in the germline V gene. This CDR3 has 11 residues. Deletions cut 1 base from V and 5 bases from J, with 3 bases between. This chain's CDR3 is CASSEVNEQYF. In nucleotides, the CDR3 is TGTGCCAGCAGTGAAGTAAACGAGCAGTACTTC.

V is TRBV11-2 and J is TRBJ2-2; a weak D match, TRBD1 (5 bases). The germline gives CDR1 SGHAT, CDR2 FQNNGV. Trimming pared 2 bases from V and 0 bases from J, leaving 7 bases between. This CDR3 is built from 15 residues. CDR3 sequence (DNA): TGTGCCAGCAGCTTAAACAGGCCGAACACCGGGGAGCTGTTTTTT. Protein product: CASSLNRPNTGELFF. Filled out from reference TRBV11-2 and TRBJ2-2, the complete variable domain reads EAGVAQSPRYKIIEKRQSVAFWCNPISGHATLYWYQQILGQGPKLLIQFQNNGVVDDSQLPKDRFSAERLKGVDSTLKIQPAKLEDSAVYLCASSLNRPNTGELFFGEGSRLTVL.

V gene TRBV5-4 combines with J gene TRBJ2-2; the match to TRBD1 covers 7 bases. The trim removed 3 bases at V and 0 bases at J, leaving 5 bases unmatched. The CDR3 runs 16 residues. Germline loops: CDR1 SGHNT, CDR2 YYREEE (reference sequence). For the CDR3, the DNA is TGTGCCAGCAGCTCACGACAGGGCCCGAACACCGGGGAGCTGTTTTTT. Its translation is CASSSRQGPNTGELFF.